This entry features one T cell receptor beta chain sequence. Germline loops: CDR1 SGDLS, CDR2 YYNGEE. There are 17 residues in the CDR3. V gave up 1 base and J gave up 1 base; unmatched junction bases: 5. This entry comes from a study of blood T cell repertoires in COVID-19. For the study at large: Specimens from acute and convalescent COVID-19 originated in the United States, Italy and Spain. T cells, B-cell-depleted T cells, or PBMCs provided the cDNA or gDNA that served as material.

Source study methods: Reference gene primer amplification gave estimated nucleated cell counts. The method was immunoSEQ multiplex PCR; TCRdb's version includes in-frame clones alone and lacks a portion of them. The D gene and trimming were derived from the DNA, and the V and J assignments and clone size from that table. The table records roughly 200,000 clones, approximately 86% of them present only once. The V and J genes are TRBV9 and TRBJ2-3; 11 bases are a match to TRBD2. The TCR originated in a middle-aged man with active or convalescent COVID-19. Sequenced: peripheral blood. This chain's CDR3 is CASSVRSSGGRTDTQYF. CDR3 DNA: TGTGCCAGCAGCGTAAGGTCTAGCGGGGGGCGCACAGATACGCAGTATTTT.